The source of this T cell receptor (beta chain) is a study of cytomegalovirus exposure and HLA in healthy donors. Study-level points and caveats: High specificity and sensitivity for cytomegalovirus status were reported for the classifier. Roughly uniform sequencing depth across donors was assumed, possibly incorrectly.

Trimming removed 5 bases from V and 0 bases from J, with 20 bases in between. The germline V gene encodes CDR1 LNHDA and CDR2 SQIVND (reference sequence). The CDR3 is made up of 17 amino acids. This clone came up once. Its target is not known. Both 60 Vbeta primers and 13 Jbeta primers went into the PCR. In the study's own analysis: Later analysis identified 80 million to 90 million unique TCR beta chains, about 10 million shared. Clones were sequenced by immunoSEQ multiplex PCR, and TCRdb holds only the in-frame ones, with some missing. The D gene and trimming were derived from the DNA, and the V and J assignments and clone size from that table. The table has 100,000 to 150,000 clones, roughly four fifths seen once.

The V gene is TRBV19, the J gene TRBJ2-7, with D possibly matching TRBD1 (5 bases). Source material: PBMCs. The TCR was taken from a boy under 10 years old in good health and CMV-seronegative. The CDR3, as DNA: TGTGCCAGTAGTCCCCTCAAGGCACAGGCTAGCTCCTACGAGCAGTACTTC. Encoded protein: CASSPLKAQASSYEQYF. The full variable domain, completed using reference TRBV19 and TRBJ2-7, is DGGITQSPKYLFRKEGQNVTLSCEQNLNHDAMYWYRQDPGQGLRLIYYSQIVNDFQKGDIAEGYSVSREKKESFPLTVTSAQKNPTAFYLCASSPLKAQASSYEQYFGPGTRLTVT.